Below, 21 T cell receptor beta chains from the same sample are listed, as sequenced in a study of regulatory T cells in long-lasting Graves disease. Documented time point: newly diagnosed GD, antithyroid drugs for less than 3 months. From RNA extracted from PBMCs, the TCR library was made. Arm-PCR of CDR3 regions and iRepertoire HTBI primers were used to build TCR beta libraries. TCRdb ran MiXCR on the multiplex PCR reads and lists one entry per CDR3 protein. This sample has 350,000 to 400,000 distinct CDR3 sequences; 15% occur once, and the top ten carry around a fifth. The sample was peripheral blood mononuclear cells (PBMCs), taken at new diagnosis, from a patient treated with antithyroid drugs. These receptor sequences come from a female donor with Graves disease.

This clonotype was found many times. J is TRBJ2-7 and V is TRBV7-9, with 8 bases lining up with TRBD2. This CDR3 has 16 residues. Germline V gives CDR1 SEHNR, CDR2 FQNEAQ (reference sequence). V shed 0 bases and J 7 bases; nucleotides not matched to a gene: 11. The CDR3 sequence is CASSLARVAGKREQYF. CDR3 DNA: TGTGCCAGCAGCTTAGCGCGGGTAGCGGGAAAGCGGGAGCAGTACTTC.

This clonotype was seen ten or more times. V usage is TRBV12-3 or TRBV12-4 and J usage is TRBJ2-3; the match to TRBD1 covers 7 bases. The CDR3 is made up of 17 amino acids. J was trimmed by 8 bases and V by 3 bases; bases with no gene match: 17. The CDR3 region has the DNA TGTGCCAGCAGTTTTTGGGGTCAGGGGGTAGTTGTCGGTACGCAGTATTTT. The encoded protein is CASSFWGQGVVVGTQYF.

V usage is TRBV11-2 and J usage is TRBJ2-7; TRBD2 agrees at 16 bases. The germline V gene has CDR1 SGHAT and CDR2 FQNNGV. J was trimmed by 5 bases and V by 0 bases; bases with no gene match: 1. This CDR3 has 16 amino acids. The CDR3 is CASSLEGLAGGDEQYF. CDR3 in DNA: TGTGCCAGCAGCTTAGAGGGACTAGCGGGGGGGGACGAGCAGTACTTC. Using reference TRBV11-2 and TRBJ2-7 for the parts outside the CDR3, the full variable domain is EAGVAQSPRYKIIEKRQSVAFWCNPISGHATLYWYQQILGQGPKLLIQFQNNGVVDDSQLPKDRFSAERLKGVDSTLKIQPAKLEDSAVYLCASSLEGLAGGDEQYFGPGTRLTVT.

This clonotype appeared a few times. The J gene is TRBJ1-1, the V gene TRBV6-2 or TRBV6-3; a weak D match, TRBD1 (5 bases). V was clipped by 2 bases and J by 3 bases, with 10 bases between them. The CDR3 sequence is 14 residues long. The germline gives CDR1 MNHEY, CDR2 SVGEGT. The CDR3 reads CASSYAGTDTEAFF. The CDR3 nucleotides are TGTGCCAGCAGTTACGCGGGGACGGACACTGAAGCTTTCTTT.

This chain joins TRBV6-2 or TRBV6-3 and TRBJ1-4; 7 bases are a match to TRBD1. Germline V lookup: CDR1 MNHEY, CDR2 SVGEGT. The CDR3 covers 16 residues. The V gene end was trimmed by 6 bases and the J gene end by 11 bases; junction bases not matched to a gene: 18. The CDR3 loop reads CASSRITRDRRRKLFF. The CDR3 region has the DNA TGTGCCAGCAGCCGAATCACACGGGACAGAAGGAGGAAACTGTTTTTT.

This clonotype appeared many times. The V and J genes are TRBV19 and TRBJ1-2; TRBD1 is a possible D gene (6 bases). CDR1 and CDR2 (germline): LNHDA, SQIVND (reference sequence). V was pared by 6 bases and J by 2 bases, with 16 bases between. The CDR3 runs to 15 residues. In nucleotides, the CDR3 is TGTGCCAGTAGCCTATTGGTGGACAGCAACTATGGCTACACCTTC. It specifies CASSLLVDSNYGYTF.

Comments on this clonotype: A much bigger clone sits one base away, suggesting this may be a read error. The genes are TRBV27 and TRBJ1-5, with 7 positions matching TRBD1. This CDR3 is built from 19 residues. CDR1 MNHEY and CDR2 SMNVEV come from the germline V gene (reference sequence). The CDR3 DNA is TGTACCAGCAGTTTAAGGACCTGGGACAGTCCCTATAGCAATCAGCCCCAGCATTTT. It translates to CTSSLRTWDSPYSNQPQHF.

This chain joins TRBV29-1 and TRBJ1-2; 7 bases line up with TRBD1. V dropped 4 bases and J dropped 5; count of bases not matched to a gene: 10. This CDR3 contains 14 residues. Germline V gives CDR1 SQVTM, CDR2 ANQGSEA. Written as DNA, the CDR3 is TGCAGCGTTGGCCTTCAAGGGGGCGTATATGGCTACACCTTC. Its translation is CSVGLQGGVYGYTF.

The table lists this clonotype with a few counts. The V call is TRBV9, the J call TRBJ1-5; TRBD1 matches at 10 bases. This CDR3 region has 15 residues. J gave up 6 bases and V 3 bases, and 6 bases lay outside the gene matches. Germline V CDR1 and CDR2: SGDLS, YYNGEE. The CDR3 region is CASSAGDRGGQPQHF. The CDR3 nucleotides read TGTGCCAGCAGCGCCGGGGACAGGGGCGGTCAGCCCCAGCATTTT.

The V gene is TRBV12-3 or TRBV12-4, the J gene TRBJ1-6; D uncertain. V was cut by 6 bases and J by 8 bases, with 17 bases left in between. This CDR3 has 15 amino acids. CDR3 amino acids: CASSPEGFSDSPLHF. Here the CDR3 DNA reads TGTGCCAGCAGCCCCGAGGGCTTCAGCGATTCACCCCTCCACTTT.

Notes on this clonotype: Just one base apart from a much larger clone, this may be a read error. The genes are TRBV4-3 and TRBJ2-5; 8 bases line up with TRBD2. CDR1 is LGHNA, CDR2 YSLEER, per germline. The CDR3 is made up of 15 amino acids. The V and J ends lost 0 bases and 5 bases, in that order; junction bases with no gene match: 5. CDR3 sequence (DNA): TGCGCCAGCAGCCAAGACCGGACTAGCTGTGAGACCCAGTACTTC. It is translated as CASSQDRTSCETQYF.

In regard to this clonotype: Germline and junction disagree at one end, which may indicate a read error. V and J are TRBV6-2 or TRBV6-3 and TRBJ2-1; 7 bases map to TRBD1. This CDR3 region has 13 residues. Germline CDR1 reads MNHEY; CDR2 reads SVGEGT. The CDR3 is CASSAGQVEDTFF. In nucleotides, the CDR3 is TGTGCCAGCAGTGCAGGACAGGTTGAAGATACATTTTTC.

The chain employs TRBV12-3 or TRBV12-4 and TRBJ2-4, with D uncertain. Between the trimmed V and J ends, which lost 8 bases and 1 base, there was a span of 12 bases. The CDR3 is 14 amino acids. The CDR3 is CASLRDGAKNIQYF. In DNA form, the CDR3 reads TGTGCCAGCCTCCGTGACGGGGCCAAAAACATTCAGTACTTC.

This clonotype occurred many times. The chain couples TRBV6-2 or TRBV6-3 to TRBJ1-1; no clear D gene. V gave up 2 bases and J gave up 0 bases, with 4 bases separating them. Germline-derived CDR1 and CDR2 are MNHEY and SVGEGT. There are 13 residues in the CDR3. The CDR3 loop reads CASSYKMNTEAFF. The CDR3 DNA sequence: TGTGCCAGCAGTTACAAAATGAACACTGAAGCTTTCTTT.

This clonotype came up a few times. A read error may account for a junction end that differs from germline. V gene TRBV20-1 combines with J gene TRBJ2-3, with 12 bases lining up with TRBD2. Germline V gene sequence: CDR1 DFQATT, CDR2 SNEGSKA (reference sequence). This CDR3 region has 15 residues. For the CDR3, the DNA is TGCAGTCCTAGCGGGAGGGCCGAGGGCACAGATACGCAGTATTTT. This encodes CSPSGRAEGTDTQYF.

The J gene is TRBJ2-2, the V gene TRBV27; D not certain. V lost 5 bases, J lost 5 bases, and 9 bases lay in between. Germline V CDR1 and CDR2: MNHEY, SMNVEV (reference sequence). The CDR3 covers 13 residues. The CDR3: CASSNRGTGELFF. DNA for the CDR3: TGTGCCAGCAGTAATCGCGGAACCGGGGAGCTGTTTTTT.

As to this clonotype: A much bigger clone sits one base away, suggesting this may be a read error. The CDR3 DNA reads TGTGCCAGCAGCTTAGCGCTACTGGGAAAGGAGCAGTACTTC. This translates into CASSLALLGKEQYF. V usage is TRBV7-2 and J usage is TRBJ2-7; D gene uncertain. This CDR3 has 14 residues. The V and J ends lost 0 bases and 7 bases respectively, with 13 bases between them. The germline CDR1 and CDR2 sequences are SGHTA and FQGNSA.

About this clonotype itself: Only one base separates this from a far larger clonotype, so it likely reflects a read error. V is TRBV7-2 and J is TRBJ2-7, with a weak D call TRBD1 (5 bases). CDR1 is SGHTA, CDR2 FQGNSA, per germline. The CDR3 contains 13 residues. Between the trimmed V and J ends, which lost 6 bases and 4 bases, there was a span of 13 bases. The CDR3 is CASSYSAGYEQYF. CDR3 nucleotide sequence: TGTGCCAGCAGTTACTCGGCAGGGTACGAGCAGTACTTC.

The rearrangement links TRBV28 to TRBJ1-3, with 7 bases aligning to TRBD1. The J segment lost 0 bases and the V segment lost 4 bases, leaving 12 bases of the junction unmatched. The CDR3 spans 18 residues. Per germline, CDR1 MDHEN and CDR2 SYDVKM. The chain's CDR3 is CASSSNLRDSDSGNTIYF. The DNA for the CDR3 is TGTGCCAGCAGTTCCAACCTCCGGGACAGCGACTCTGGAAACACCATATATTTT.

This clonotype was picked up many times. This sequence joins TRBV27 and TRBJ2-3; D call uncertain. V lost 3 bases to trimming and J lost 0 bases, with 10 bases between them. The germline CDR1 and CDR2 sequences are MNHEY and SMNVEV (reference sequence). The CDR3 covers 15 residues. DNA of the CDR3: TGTGCCAGCAGTTTTAGATTAGACAGCACAGATACGCAGTATTTT. Its protein is CASSFRLDSTDTQYF.

In this sample, this clonotype turned up many times. The chain joins TRBV4-1 to TRBJ2-3, with 8 bases fitting TRBD1. Germline CDR1 MGHRA, CDR2 YSYEKL. J gave up 4 bases and V 1 base, and 7 bases lay outside the gene matches. This CDR3 comprises 16 residues. The CDR3 DNA follows: TGCGCCAGCAGCCAAGGCAGGACAGGGCTCCCAGATACGCAGTATTTT. Amino acids: CASSQGRTGLPDTQYF.